This entry describes one TCR beta chain. This specimen belongs to a study of blood T cell repertoires in COVID-19. Across the study: Sites in the United States, Italy and Spain provided acute and convalescent COVID-19 samples. In each case, the material was cDNA or gDNA derived from T cells, B-cell-depleted T cells, or PBMCs.

Authors' methods: Reference gene primer amplification in the assay estimated nucleated cell counts. Method: immunoSEQ multiplex PCR; TCRdb's copy keeps in-frame clones and lacks some. V and J calls plus clone size are reproduced from that table; the DNA served to infer D and trimming. Of about 68,000 clones detected, over 75% appear once; the ten largest clones hold around 6.7%. Trimming at V came to 8 bases and at J to 4 bases, leaving 6 bases not matched to a gene. Germline CDR1 LNHDA, CDR2 SQIVND (reference sequence). The length of the CDR3 is 13 residues. J is TRBJ1-1 and V is TRBV19, with 8 bases aligning to TRBD1. The specimen sequenced was peripheral blood. This sequence was found in a man between 45 and 60 years old with active COVID-19. In DNA form, the CDR3 reads TGTGCCAGTGCTACAGGGGGGCCCACTGAAGCTTTCTTT. It specifies CASATGGPTEAFF. Together with reference TRBV19 and TRBJ1-1, the CDR3 gives the full variable domain: DGGITQSPKYLFRKEGQNVTLSCEQNLNHDAMYWYRQDPGQGLRLIYYSQIVNDFQKGDIAEGYSVSREKKESFPLTVTSAQKNPTAFYLCASATGGPTEAFFGQGTRLTVV.